This T cell receptor (beta chain) was obtained from a study of blood T cell repertoires in COVID-19. Patients at the Seattle site were enrolled during active infection and followed longitudinally. Libraries were prepared by immunoSEQ multiplex PCR; TCRdb keeps only in-frame clonotypes and omits some of them. The table includes around 220,000 clones, about 81% detected once. Sequencing used peripheral blood. The TCR sequence derives from a woman aged 80 or over with COVID-19, enrolled during active disease.

The CDR3 sequence is CASSFGVGEQYF. As DNA, the CDR3 is TGTGCCAGCAGCTTCGGGGTGGGCGAGCAGTACTTC. The J gene is TRBJ2-7, the V gene TRBV5-6, with D perhaps TRBD2 (5 bases). The CDR3 extends over 12 amino acids. The germline V gene has CDR1 SGHDT and CDR2 YYEEEE. The germline V and J ends were trimmed by 2 bases and 6 bases, with 9 bases remaining between them.